Given below is one TCR beta chain in context. Antigen: not known. This specimen comes from a study of blood T cells in healthy people across ages. Together with a sample-barcoded 5' primer, a J-beta primer mix was included in a second PCR lasting about 6 to 11 cycles. Each CDR3 protein gets one entry after TCRdb re-called the 5' RACE reads with MiXCR. The profile shows about 680,000 distinct CDR3 sequences, 49% of them singletons. General study findings and limits: PBMC samples, being unsorted, prevented any conclusive comparison of naive and antigen-experienced cells.

Russia was home to the donors, healthy Caucasian individuals aged 6 to 90. The sample consisted of blood. The sequence was obtained from a woman in her sixties or seventies in good health.

For the CDR3, the DNA is TGTGCCAGCAGTTACGATGGCGGGAGGGCCAAGAATGAGCAGTTCTTC. Translating it yields CASSYDGGRAKNEQFF. V gene TRBV6-2 or TRBV6-3 combines with J gene TRBJ2-1; 9 bases align to TRBD2. Trimming removed 2 bases from V and 7 bases from J; junction bases left unmatched: 9. This CDR3 is 16 amino acids long. Germline-derived CDR1 and CDR2 are MNHEY and SVGEGT.